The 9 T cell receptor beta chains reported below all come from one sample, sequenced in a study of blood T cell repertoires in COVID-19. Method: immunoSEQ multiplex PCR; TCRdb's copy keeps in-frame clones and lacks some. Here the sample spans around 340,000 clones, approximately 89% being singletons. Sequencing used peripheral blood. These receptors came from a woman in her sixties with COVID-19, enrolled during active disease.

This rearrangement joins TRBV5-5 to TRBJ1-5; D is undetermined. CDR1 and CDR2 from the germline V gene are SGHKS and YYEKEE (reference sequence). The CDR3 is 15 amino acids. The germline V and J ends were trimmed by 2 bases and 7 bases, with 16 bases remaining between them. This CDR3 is CASSLSPGVGQPQHF. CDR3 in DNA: TGTGCCAGCAGCTTATCTCCCGGGGTCGGGCAGCCCCAGCATTTT.

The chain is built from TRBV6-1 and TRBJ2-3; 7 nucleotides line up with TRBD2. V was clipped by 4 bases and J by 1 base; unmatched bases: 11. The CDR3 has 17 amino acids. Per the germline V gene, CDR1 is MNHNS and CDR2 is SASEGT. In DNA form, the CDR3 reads TGTGCCAGCAGTGTTCCACTAGGGGCGGGGGGCACAGATACGCAGTATTTT. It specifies CASSVPLGAGGTDTQYF.

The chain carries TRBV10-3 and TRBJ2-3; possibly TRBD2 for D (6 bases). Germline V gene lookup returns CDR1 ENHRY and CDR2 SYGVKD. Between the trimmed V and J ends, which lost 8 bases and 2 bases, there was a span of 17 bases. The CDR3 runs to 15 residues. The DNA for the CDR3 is TGTGCCATCGGAGGATACGGCGGGGACACAGATACGCAGTATTTT. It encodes CAIGGYGGDTDTQYF.

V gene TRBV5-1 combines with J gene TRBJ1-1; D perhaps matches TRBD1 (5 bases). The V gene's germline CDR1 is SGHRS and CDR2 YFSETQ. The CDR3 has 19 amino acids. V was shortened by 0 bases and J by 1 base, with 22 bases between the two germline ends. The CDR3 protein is CASSLDGPITGGWNTEAFF. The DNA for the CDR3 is TGCGCCAGCAGCTTGGATGGTCCGATTACGGGGGGGTGGAACACTGAAGCTTTCTTT.

The CDR3 region is CATSRSLDGEQYF. Here the CDR3 DNA reads TGTGCCACCAGCAGGTCCCTTGACGGGGAGCAGTACTTC. The chain combines TRBV15 with TRBJ2-7; no definite D call. Trimming pared 3 bases from V and 7 bases from J, leaving 13 bases between. This CDR3 region has 13 residues. Looked up from germline, CDR1 is LNHNV and CDR2 is YYDKDF (reference sequence).

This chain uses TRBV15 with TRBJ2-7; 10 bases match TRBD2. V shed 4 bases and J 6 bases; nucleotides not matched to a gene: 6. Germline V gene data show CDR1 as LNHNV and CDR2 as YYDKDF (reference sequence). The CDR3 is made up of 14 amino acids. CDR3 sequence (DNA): TGTGCCACCAGCAACCTAGCGGGGGAGAGCGAGCAGTACTTC. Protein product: CATSNLAGESEQYF.

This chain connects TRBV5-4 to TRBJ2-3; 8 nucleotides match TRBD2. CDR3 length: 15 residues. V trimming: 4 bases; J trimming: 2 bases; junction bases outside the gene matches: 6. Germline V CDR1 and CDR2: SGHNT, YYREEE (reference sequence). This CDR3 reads CASSPPGGATDTQYF. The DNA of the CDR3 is TGTGCCAGCAGCCCGCCCGGGGGGGCCACAGATACGCAGTATTTT.

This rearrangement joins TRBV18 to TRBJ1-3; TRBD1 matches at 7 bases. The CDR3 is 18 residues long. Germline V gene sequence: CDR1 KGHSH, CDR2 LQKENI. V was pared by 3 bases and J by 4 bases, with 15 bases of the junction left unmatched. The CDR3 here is CASSPVRTTGIAGNTIYF. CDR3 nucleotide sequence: TGTGCCAGCTCACCTGTTCGAACGACAGGGATAGCGGGAAACACCATATATTTT.

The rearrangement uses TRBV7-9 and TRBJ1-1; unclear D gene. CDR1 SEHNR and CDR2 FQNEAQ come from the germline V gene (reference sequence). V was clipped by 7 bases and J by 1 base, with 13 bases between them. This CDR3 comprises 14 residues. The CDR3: CASKASGQNTEAFF. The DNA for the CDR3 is TGTGCCAGCAAAGCCTCTGGGCAGAACACTGAAGCTTTCTTT.